One and the same sample provided the 20 T cell receptor beta chains below, sequenced in a study of early stage breast cancer tumors. Using immunoSEQ multiplex PCR, the repertoire was profiled, and TCRdb retains in-frame clones only, with some absent. The sample has around 48,000 clones, about 90% seen once; the top ten hold approximately 4.7%. Sequences were obtained from blood. Receptor source: a person aged 70 to 85 with breast cancer.

The J gene is TRBJ1-1, the V gene TRBV18, with D maybe TRBD1 (6 bases). The CDR3 extends over 12 amino acids. V was shortened by 6 bases and J by 4 bases, with 9 bases between the two germline ends. Germline V gene lookup returns CDR1 KGHSH and CDR2 LQKENI. The CDR3 region has the DNA TGTGCCAGCTCCCAGGGGAGCACTGAAGCTTTCTTT. Its protein product is CASSQGSTEAFF.

The chain has TRBV21-1 and TRBJ2-2; the table's D gene call, TRBD1, was not cross checked with the DNA. TRBV21-1 is recorded as a pseudogene. The CDR3 length is 17 residues. The CDR3: CASSKEGTGHGTGELFF. DNA of the CDR3: TGTGCCAGCAGCAAGGAGGGGACAGGGCACGGCACCGGGGAGCTGTTTTTT.

The chain carries TRBV30 and TRBJ2-3, with 8 bases that match TRBD1. Trimming at V came to 4 bases and at J to 2 bases, leaving 5 bases not matched to a gene. The CDR3 has 14 amino acids. Per germline, CDR1 GTSNPN and CDR2 SVGIG (reference sequence). The CDR3 loop reads CAWTGGAPTDTQYF. DNA for the CDR3: TGTGCCTGGACAGGGGGCGCCCCCACAGATACGCAGTATTTT.

This chain joins TRBV7-2 and TRBJ1-2; D might be TRBD1 (5 bases). The CDR3 contains 15 residues. Germline V gene lookup returns CDR1 SGHTA and CDR2 FQGNSA. V lost 1 base, J lost 0 bases, and 9 bases lay in between. CDR3 loop: CASSLVLGPNYGYTF. The CDR3 DNA follows: TGTGCCAGCAGCTTAGTATTGGGGCCTAACTATGGCTACACCTTC.

V and J are TRBV4-2 and TRBJ1-1, with D perhaps matching TRBD1 (6 bases). CDR1 is LGHNA, CDR2 YNFKEQ, per germline. Trimming shortened V by 0 bases and J by 2 bases, and 7 bases separated the two germline ends. CDR3 length: 14 amino acids. The CDR3: CASSQEGANTEAFF. The CDR3 nucleotides read TGTGCCAGCAGCCAAGAGGGGGCAAACACTGAAGCTTTCTTT.

The chain carries TRBV28 and TRBJ1-6; D is uncertain. The CDR3 length is 12 residues. V was clipped by 6 bases and J by 10 bases, with 10 bases between them. Germline-derived CDR1 and CDR2 are MDHEN and SYDVKM. CDR3 in amino acids: CASRSHGSPLHF. CDR3 sequence (DNA): TGTGCCAGCAGGTCTCACGGGTCACCCCTCCACTTT.

This rearrangement joins TRBV27 to TRBJ1-4; no definite D call. Trimming pared 3 bases from V and 7 bases from J, leaving 12 bases between. The germline V gene encodes CDR1 MNHEY and CDR2 SMNVEV (reference sequence). This CDR3 region has 14 residues. The CDR3 region has the DNA TGTGCCAGCAGTTTGGCGGGTCACGGTGAAAAACTGTTTTTT. Residues: CASSLAGHGEKLFF. The full variable domain, with the rest looked up from reference TRBV27 and TRBJ1-4, is EAQVTQNPRYLITVTGKKLTVTCSQNMNHEYMSWYRQDPGLGLRQIYYSMNVEVTDKGDVPEGYKVSRKEKRNFPLILESPSPNQTSLYFCASSLAGHGEKLFFGSGTQLSVL.

The V and J genes are TRBV13 and TRBJ2-7; D unclear. Germline CDR1 and CDR2: PRHDT and FYEKMQ (reference sequence). CDR3 size: 13 residues. With 3 bases removed from V and 6 bases from J, the gap between germline ends came to 12 bases. CDR3 bases: TGTGCCAGCAGCTTGCGGTCCTCCCGCGAGCAGTACTTC. Translating gives CASSLRSSREQYF.

CDR3 bases: TGTGCCAGTAGTATAGGGACTAGCGGTTTCGATACGCAGTATTTT. Its translation is CASSIGTSGFDTQYF. The J gene is TRBJ2-3, the V gene TRBV19, with 10 bases identical to TRBD2. V trimming: 1 base; J trimming: 6 bases; junction bases outside the gene matches: 4. The CDR3 runs to 15 residues. Germline loops: CDR1 LNHDA, CDR2 SQIVND (reference sequence).

The rearrangement uses TRBV19 and TRBJ2-4, with 12 nucleotides matching TRBD2. The CDR3 spans 17 residues. Germline assignment: CDR1 LNHDA and CDR2 SQIVND (reference sequence). The junction had 12 bases not matched to a gene; V was cut back by 3 bases and J by 9 bases. CDR3 sequence: CASSIASGRAGFVIQYF. In DNA, the CDR3 is TGTGCCAGTAGTATCGCTAGCGGGAGGGCCGGCTTCGTCATTCAGTACTTC.

J is TRBJ2-7 and V is TRBV23-1, with 7 bases matching TRBD1. TRBV23-1 is recorded as an ORF, its role being uncertain. This CDR3 contains 14 residues. The V gene end was trimmed by 4 bases and the J gene end by 2 bases; junction bases not matched to a gene: 5. In DNA, the CDR3 is TGCGCCAGCAGTCCTGAGACAGGGACCTACGAGCAGTACTTC. Residues: CASSPETGTYEQYF.

J is TRBJ1-3 and V is TRBV25-1; D is undetermined. The CDR3 length is 15 residues. Trimming removed 1 base from V and 3 bases from J, with 10 bases in between. From germline, CDR1 is MGHDK and CDR2 SYGVNS. The CDR3 loop reads CASSESKRLGNTIYF. As DNA, the CDR3 is TGTGCCAGCAGTGAATCGAAGCGGCTTGGAAACACCATATATTTT.

The V call is TRBV7-3, the J call TRBJ1-1, with D perhaps matching TRBD1 (5 bases). Trimming left V 5 bases short and J 1 base short, with 11 bases between. The germline V gene encodes CDR1 SGHTA and CDR2 FQGTGA. The CDR3 is 14 amino acids. DNA for the CDR3: TGTGCCAGCAGCCCCGGACACGAGAACACTGAAGCTTTCTTT. It is translated as CASSPGHENTEAFF.

The chain carries TRBV30 and TRBJ1-2; D gene uncertain. Germline V gene sequence: CDR1 GTSNPN, CDR2 SVGIG (reference sequence). Between the trimmed V and J ends, which lost 4 bases and 5 bases, there was a span of 11 bases. This CDR3 has 12 residues. The CDR3 DNA is TGTGCCTGGAACAAGGAGGAATATGGCTACACCTTC. It specifies CAWNKEEYGYTF. The full variable domain, completed using reference TRBV30 and TRBJ1-2, is SQTIHQWPATLVQPVGSPLSLECTVEGTSNPNLYWYRQAAGRGLQLLFYSVGIGQISSEVPQNLSASRPQDRQFILSSKKLLLSDSGFYLCAWNKEEYGYTFGSGTRLTVV.

This rearrangement joins TRBV6-6 to TRBJ1-5, with D maybe TRBD1 (6 bases). Trimming left V 7 bases short and J 0 bases short, with 16 bases between. The CDR3 runs to 16 residues. The germline V gene encodes CDR1 MNHNY and CDR2 SVGAGI (reference sequence). The CDR3 loop is CASTPLDRYSNQPQHF. In nucleotides, the CDR3 is TGTGCCAGCACCCCTTTGGACAGATATAGCAATCAGCCCCAGCATTTT.

This chain uses TRBV29-1 with TRBJ2-3; TRBD1 might be the D (6 bases). Germline V gives CDR1 SQVTM, CDR2 ANQGSEA. Trimming removed 7 bases at V and 0 bases at J, with 14 bases between. The CDR3 runs to 14 residues. DNA of the CDR3: TGCAGCGCCAGTGGGACACCGAGCACAGATACGCAGTATTTT. Its protein is CSASGTPSTDTQYF.

This chain links TRBV2 with TRBJ2-1; 10 nucleotides align to TRBD2. CDR3 length: 15 residues. Germline values: CDR1 SNHLY, CDR2 FYNNEI. The trim removed 6 bases at V and 6 bases at J, leaving 8 bases unmatched. The CDR3: CASRIGIAGGNEQFF. In nucleotides, the CDR3 is TGTGCCAGCAGAATCGGAATAGCGGGAGGCAATGAGCAGTTCTTC.

The chain joins TRBV7-3 to TRBJ2-6; the D gene is possibly TRBD2 (7 bases). The CDR3 spans 17 residues. The germline CDR1 and CDR2 sequences are SGHTA and FQGTGA. V was cut by 6 bases and J by 4 bases, with 19 bases left in between. The CDR3, as DNA: TGTGCCAGCAGTCGAGGGGGAGGGTCGACCGGGGCCAACGTCCTGACTTTC. This encodes CASSRGGGSTGANVLTF. The full variable domain, in which reference TRBV7-3 and TRBJ2-6 provide the parts outside the CDR3, is GAGVSQTPSNKVTEKGKYVELRCDPISGHTALYWYRQSLGQGPEFLIYFQGTGAADDSGLPNDRFFAVRPEGSVSTLKIQRTERGDSAVYLCASSRGGGSTGANVLTFGAGSRLTVL.

The count of this clone is one. The chain employs TRBV9 and TRBJ2-7, with D perhaps TRBD1 (5 bases). This CDR3 comprises 13 residues. The V end was cut by 3 bases, the J end by 3 bases, with 10 bases between. Germline-derived CDR1 and CDR2 are SGDLS and YYNGEE. This CDR3 is CASSAQGFYEQYF. The CDR3 DNA follows: TGTGCCAGCAGCGCGCAGGGATTCTACGAGCAGTACTTC. The variable domain in full, with the rest retrieved from reference TRBV9 and TRBJ2-7, is DSGVTQTPKHLITATGQRVTLRCSPRSGDLSVYWYQQSLDQGLQFLIQYYNGEERAKGNILERFSAQQFPDLHSELNLSSLELGDSALYFCASSAQGFYEQYFGPGTRLTVT.

This chain uses TRBV5-4 with TRBJ1-4; TRBD1 might be the D (6 bases). The CDR3 consists of 15 residues. CDR1 is SGHNT and CDR2 is YYREEE in the germline V gene (reference sequence). V gave up 3 bases and J gave up 4 bases, with 13 bases separating them. CDR3 in amino acids: CASSYNRALNEKLFF. The CDR3 region has the DNA TGTGCCAGCAGCTATAACAGGGCGCTTAATGAAAAACTGTTTTTT.